The 21 T cell receptor beta chains reported below all come from one sample, sequenced in a study of shared clonotypes between healthy human individuals. The protocol was immunoSEQ multiplex PCR, while the TCRdb copy is restricted to in-frame clones and leaves out a portion. Among 400,000 to 600,000 clones listed, about 76% were seen once. The sample consisted of PBMCs. All receptors derive from a woman aged 40-49 years in good health. Some clones in this sample may be carry-over from other donors' samples.

V usage is TRBV4-1 and J usage is TRBJ2-3; no clear D. CDR1 MGHRA and CDR2 YSYEKL come from the germline V gene. The CDR3 has 13 residues. The ends were cut back, 0 bases at V and 5 bases at J, with 6 bases in the middle. CDR3 sequence (DNA): TGCGCCAGCAGCCAAGAAGGCGGAGATACGCAGTATTTT. It codes for CASSQEGGDTQYF.

In its sample, this clone was seen a few times. The rearrangement joins TRBV5-1 to TRBJ1-1; D is perhaps TRBD1 (6 bases). The CDR3 has 14 residues. V dropped 4 bases and J dropped 0 bases, with 10 bases sitting between them. The germline V gene encodes CDR1 SGHRS and CDR2 YFSETQ. DNA for the CDR3: TGCGCCAGCAGCGGCCAGGGGATGAACACTGAAGCTTTCTTT. Amino acids: CASSGQGMNTEAFF.

This clone has only a few counts. Other DNA sequences in this sample translate to the same CDR3. The CDR3: CASRGNSNQPQHF. The CDR3 bases are TGTGCCAGCAGAGGAAATAGCAATCAGCCCCAGCATTTT. The rearrangement joins TRBV6-5 to TRBJ1-5; the D is unclear. Germline CDR1 is MNHEY and CDR2 is SVGAGI. V was trimmed by 6 bases and J by 0 bases, leaving 6 bases between them. This CDR3 contains 13 residues.

This rearrangement joins TRBV7-9 to TRBJ2-1; 10 bases align to TRBD2. The CDR3 runs 16 residues. Germline values: CDR1 SEHNR, CDR2 FQNEAQ (reference sequence). Germline trimming cut 5 bases from V and 2 bases from J; bases unmatched to any gene: 6. The CDR3 is CASSQDLAGAYNEQFF. Here the CDR3 DNA reads TGTGCCAGCAGCCAAGATCTAGCGGGAGCCTACAATGAGCAGTTCTTC.

The chain employs TRBV6-5 and TRBJ1-2; no clear D gene. In germline, CDR1 is MNHEY, CDR2 SVGAGI. This CDR3 contains 13 residues. V lost 6 bases and J 4 bases, leaving 12 bases between the germline ends. CDR3: CASSQWGFYGYTF. The CDR3 DNA reads TGTGCCAGCAGCCAATGGGGATTCTATGGCTACACCTTC.

The chain uses TRBV30 and TRBJ2-2, with D unresolved. This CDR3 comprises 11 residues. Germline CDR1 and CDR2: GTSNPN and SVGIG (reference sequence). Between the trimmed V and J ends, which lost 7 bases and 2 bases, there was a span of 5 bases. The CDR3 loop is CASQNTGELFF. CDR3 DNA: TGTGCCTCCCAAAACACCGGGGAGCTGTTTTTT.

The V and J genes are TRBV6-6 and TRBJ2-3; 11 bases line up with TRBD2. J gave up 2 bases and V 9 bases, and 10 bases lay outside the gene matches. Germline CDR1 is MNHNY and CDR2 is SVGAGI (reference sequence). The CDR3 contains 16 residues. The CDR3 DNA follows: TGTGCCAGACCGACTAGCGGGAAAACCGACACAGATACGCAGTATTTT. This sequence encodes CARPTSGKTDTDTQYF.

The rearrangement joins TRBV27 to TRBJ2-3, with 8 nucleotides matching TRBD2. CDR1 and CDR2 (germline): MNHEY, SMNVEV (reference sequence). Trimming removed 1 base from V and 3 bases from J; junction bases left unmatched: 6. The CDR3 is 16 amino acids. CDR3: CASSLLAGMGTDTQYF. CDR3 sequence (DNA): TGTGCCAGCAGTTTATTAGCGGGAATGGGGACAGATACGCAGTATTTT.

The gene calls are TRBV7-3 and TRBJ2-6; D remains ambiguous. Germline V gene sequence: CDR1 SGHTA, CDR2 FQGTGA. V was trimmed by 4 bases and J by 1 base, leaving 5 bases between them. The CDR3 sequence is 14 residues long. The CDR3 loop reads CASSSASGANVLTF. The CDR3 coding sequence is TGTGCCAGCAGCTCGGCGTCTGGGGCCAACGTCCTGACTTTC.

V usage is TRBV6-1 and J usage is TRBJ1-3; a possible D gene is TRBD1 (5 bases). The CDR3 contains 15 residues. Germline V gene lookup returns CDR1 MNHNS and CDR2 SASEGT. Trimming pared 2 bases from V and 3 bases from J, leaving 11 bases between. CDR3 nucleotides: TGTGCCAGCAGTGAAATCAGGGAAAATGGAAACACCATATATTTT. It yields the protein CASSEIRENGNTIYF.

CDR3 in DNA: TGTGCCAGCAGTTTAACCGAGACCCAGTACTTC. It specifies CASSLTETQYF. The chain combines TRBV27 with TRBJ2-5, with unresolved D. The germline V gene has CDR1 MNHEY and CDR2 SMNVEV (reference sequence). Trimming shortened V by 2 bases and J by 5 bases, and 3 bases separated the two germline ends. The CDR3 spans 11 residues.

This chain joins TRBV27 and TRBJ2-7; 7 nucleotides agree with TRBD1. V lost 5 bases, J lost 3 bases, and 10 bases stayed unmatched. Germline V gene lookup returns CDR1 MNHEY and CDR2 SMNVEV (reference sequence). CDR3 length: 15 residues. CDR3 nucleotide sequence: TGTGCCAGCAGTATAGACCCACGGGACAGCTACGAGCAGTACTTC. Translating gives CASSIDPRDSYEQYF.

This rearrangement joins TRBV10-3 to TRBJ2-7, with D possibly being TRBD2 (5 bases). The CDR3 runs 16 residues. Trimming took off 3 bases at V and 2 bases at J, with 17 bases between the two ends. Germline V gene sequence: CDR1 ENHRY, CDR2 SYGVKD. CDR3 in DNA: TGTGCCATCAGTGAAGGTAAGGCGGACTCCGCCTACGAGCAGTACTTC. It is translated as CAISEGKADSAYEQYF.

The CDR3 nucleotides are TGTGCCAGCAGCCGGGGACTAGCGGCTGCAATTGAGCAGTTCTTC. Its protein is CASSRGLAAAIEQFF. J is TRBJ2-1 and V is TRBV7-9; TRBD2 aligns across 11 bases. Germline V CDR1 and CDR2: SEHNR, FQNEAQ (reference sequence). With V trimmed by 5 bases and J by 9 bases, 9 bases remained unmatched. CDR3 length equals 15 residues.

The chain employs TRBV4-1 and TRBJ2-5; the D gene is possibly TRBD1 (5 bases). The J call may be faulty, since TRBJ2-7 better matches the DNA end. The CDR3 has 13 residues. Germline assignment: CDR1 MGHRA and CDR2 YSYEKL. In DNA, the CDR3 is TGCGCCAGCAGCCATTCAGGGTTCGACGAGCAGTACTTC. Translation gives CASSHSGFDEQYF.

V is TRBV29-1 and J is TRBJ2-5; the match to TRBD1 covers 7 bases. The CDR3 has 12 amino acids. Germline loops: CDR1 SQVTM, CDR2 ANQGSEA. V dropped 4 bases and J dropped 3; count of bases not matched to a gene: 2. CDR3: CSVGTGKETQYF. CDR3 sequence (DNA): TGCAGCGTTGGGACAGGAAAAGAGACCCAGTACTTC.

This clone occurred a few times. The chain is built from TRBV4-1 and TRBJ2-1; D may be TRBD2 (5 bases). From germline, CDR1 is MGHRA and CDR2 YSYEKL. V was trimmed by 4 bases and J by 5 bases, leaving 15 bases between them. This CDR3 is built from 15 residues. The CDR3 is CASSPVVLVNNEQFF. The DNA of the CDR3 is TGCGCCAGCAGCCCGGTGGTACTAGTAAACAATGAGCAGTTCTTC.

This clone was found many times. The V and J genes are TRBV5-1 and TRBJ2-7; a weak D match, TRBD1 (6 bases). Germline V gene lookup returns CDR1 SGHRS and CDR2 YFSETQ. Between the trimmed V and J ends, which lost 0 bases and 10 bases, there was a span of 11 bases. The length of the CDR3 is 12 residues. This CDR3 is CASSLDGRGQYF. Here the CDR3 DNA reads TGCGCCAGCAGCTTGGATGGCAGGGGACAGTACTTC.

The genes are TRBV4-1 and TRBJ1-2; 7 nucleotides match TRBD1. Germline V lookup: CDR1 MGHRA, CDR2 YSYEKL. This CDR3 contains 16 residues. J lost 4 bases, V lost 3 bases, and 11 bases had no gene match. This CDR3 reads CASSHPRTGPTYGYTF. For the CDR3, the DNA is TGCGCCAGCAGCCACCCCAGGACAGGACCTACCTATGGCTACACCTTC.

The CDR3 region has the DNA TGTGCCAGTAGCCAACAGGCCTCCTACGAGCAGTACTTC. It yields the protein CASSQQASYEQYF. The genes are TRBV19 and TRBJ2-7; possible D gene TRBD1, 5 bases. The CDR3 extends over 13 amino acids. V lost 6 bases, J lost 0 bases, and 9 bases lay in between. Germline V CDR1 and CDR2: LNHDA, SQIVND (reference sequence).

This clone has ten or more counts. This same CDR3 is encoded by further DNA sequences in the sample. This chain links TRBV6-4 with TRBJ2-3; tentatively, D is TRBD2 (5 bases). The CDR3 consists of 14 residues. The V gene's germline CDR1 is MRHNA and CDR2 SNTAGT. Trimming pared 3 bases from V and 0 bases from J, leaving 7 bases between. DNA for the CDR3: TGTGCCAGCAGTGATGGCGGGAGCACAGATACGCAGTATTTT. Translating gives CASSDGGSTDTQYF.